The clone carrying this T cell receptor beta chain was detected a few times. What it binds is not known. The sample originates from a study of T-cell memory formation after mild COVID-19. Study-level points and caveats: SARS-CoV-2 specificity of second-wave clones peaking day 37 was unconfirmed. Pre-infection memory harbored some responding clones, suggesting cross-reactive memory joined.

Via MiXCR, TCRdb re-called the 5' RACE reads, giving one row per CDR3 protein. The sample holds hundreds of thousands of distinct CDR3 sequences, just over 20% seen once. Trimming took 4 bases from V and 1 from J, leaving 10 bases between them. The CDR3 is made up of 14 amino acids. CDR1 SEHNR and CDR2 FQNEAQ come from the germline V gene (reference sequence). V gene TRBV7-9 combines with J gene TRBJ2-5, with D perhaps matching TRBD2 (6 bases). The source is an adult woman who had mild COVID-19 (a few samples of this study predate the infection). Cell type and time point are not known. The sample consisted of PBMCs or a T cell subset sorted from them (not recorded which). The CDR3 DNA follows: TGTGCCAGCAGCTGGAGGGACGTCCAAGAGACCCAGTACTTC. Translation gives CASSWRDVQETQYF.